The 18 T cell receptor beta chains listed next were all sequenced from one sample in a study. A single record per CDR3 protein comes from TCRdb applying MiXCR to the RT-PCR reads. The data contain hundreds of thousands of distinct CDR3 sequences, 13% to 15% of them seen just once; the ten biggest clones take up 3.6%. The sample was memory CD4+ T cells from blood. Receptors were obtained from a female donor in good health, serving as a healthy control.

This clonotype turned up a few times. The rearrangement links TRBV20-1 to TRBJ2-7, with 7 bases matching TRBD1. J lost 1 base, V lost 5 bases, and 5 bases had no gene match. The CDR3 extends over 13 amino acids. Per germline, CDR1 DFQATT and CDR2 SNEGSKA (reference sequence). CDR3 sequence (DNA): TGCAGTGCTTCCATGGGACAGTCCTACGAGCAGTACTTC. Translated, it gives CSASMGQSYEQYF.

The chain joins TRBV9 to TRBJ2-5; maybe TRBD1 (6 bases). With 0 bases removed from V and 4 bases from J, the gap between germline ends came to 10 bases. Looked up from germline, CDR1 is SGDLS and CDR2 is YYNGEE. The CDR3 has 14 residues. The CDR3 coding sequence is TGTGCCAGCAGCGTAGGCAGGGGTGTAGAGACCCAGTACTTC. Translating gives CASSVGRGVETQYF.

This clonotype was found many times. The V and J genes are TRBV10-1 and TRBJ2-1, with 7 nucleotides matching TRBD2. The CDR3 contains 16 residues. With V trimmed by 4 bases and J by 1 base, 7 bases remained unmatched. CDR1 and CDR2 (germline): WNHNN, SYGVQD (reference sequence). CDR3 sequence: CASSVRGSGSYNEQFF. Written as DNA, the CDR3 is TGCGCCAGCAGTGTCCGCGGGAGCGGGTCCTACAATGAGCAGTTCTTC.

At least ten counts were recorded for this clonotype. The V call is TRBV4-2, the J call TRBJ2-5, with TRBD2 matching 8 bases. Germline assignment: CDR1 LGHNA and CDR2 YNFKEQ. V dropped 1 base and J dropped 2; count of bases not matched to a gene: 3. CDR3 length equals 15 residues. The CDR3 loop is CASSQAGGSQETQYF. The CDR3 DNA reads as TGTGCCAGCAGCCAAGCGGGAGGGTCGCAAGAGACCCAGTACTTC.

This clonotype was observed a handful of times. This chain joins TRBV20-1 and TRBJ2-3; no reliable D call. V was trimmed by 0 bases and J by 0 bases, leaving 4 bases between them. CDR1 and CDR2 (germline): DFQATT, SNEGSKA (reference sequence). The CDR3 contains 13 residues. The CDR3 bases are TGCAGTGCTAGAGATTATAGCACAGATACGCAGTATTTT. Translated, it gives CSARDYSTDTQYF.

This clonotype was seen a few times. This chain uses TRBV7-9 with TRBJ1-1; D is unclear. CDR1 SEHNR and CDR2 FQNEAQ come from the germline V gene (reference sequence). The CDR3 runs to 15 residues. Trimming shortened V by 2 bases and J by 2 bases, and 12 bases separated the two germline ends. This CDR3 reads CASSLNYAGNTEAFF. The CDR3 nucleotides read TGTGCCAGCAGCTTAAATTATGCCGGTAACACTGAAGCTTTCTTT.

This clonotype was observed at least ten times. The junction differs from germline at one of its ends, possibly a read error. In nucleotides, the CDR3 is TGCGCCAGCAGCTCGACTAGCGGGACCTACAATGAGCAGTTCTTC. Translation: CASSSTSGTYNEQFF. The genes are TRBV7-2 and TRBJ2-1; 11 bases map to TRBD2. Germline values: CDR1 SGHTA, CDR2 FQGNSA. The length of the CDR3 is 15 residues.

In DNA form, the CDR3 reads TGTGCCAGCAGCTTAGCGCGAGGGGCTAATGAAAAACTGTTTTTT. Translation gives CASSLARGANEKLFF. The chain has TRBV7-9 and TRBJ1-4, with D perhaps TRBD1 (5 bases). CDR3 length equals 15 residues. V dropped 0 bases and J dropped 3 bases, with 8 bases sitting between them. Germline CDR1 is SEHNR and CDR2 is FQNEAQ (reference sequence).

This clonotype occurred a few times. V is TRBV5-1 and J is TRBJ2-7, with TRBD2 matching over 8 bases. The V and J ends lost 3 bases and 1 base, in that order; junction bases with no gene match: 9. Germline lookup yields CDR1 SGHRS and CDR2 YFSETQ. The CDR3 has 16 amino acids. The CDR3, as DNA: TGCGCCAGCAGCTCGTCTGGCGGGGGGATGTCCTACGAGCAGTACTTC. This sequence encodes CASSSSGGGMSYEQYF.

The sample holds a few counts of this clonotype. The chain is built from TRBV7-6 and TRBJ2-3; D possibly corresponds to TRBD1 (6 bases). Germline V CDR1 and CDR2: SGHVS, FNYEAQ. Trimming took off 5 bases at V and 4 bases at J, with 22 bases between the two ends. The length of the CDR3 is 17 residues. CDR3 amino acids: CASSPRMRNREADTQYF. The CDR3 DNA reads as TGTGCCAGCAGCCCCCGTATGCGCAACAGGGAAGCAGATACGCAGTATTTT.

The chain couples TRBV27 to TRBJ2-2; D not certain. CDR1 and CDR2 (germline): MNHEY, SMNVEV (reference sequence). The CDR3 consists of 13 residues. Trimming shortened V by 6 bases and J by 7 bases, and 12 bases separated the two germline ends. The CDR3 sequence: CASSKGFGGELFF. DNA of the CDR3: TGTGCCAGCAGCAAGGGCTTTGGCGGGGAGCTGTTTTTT.

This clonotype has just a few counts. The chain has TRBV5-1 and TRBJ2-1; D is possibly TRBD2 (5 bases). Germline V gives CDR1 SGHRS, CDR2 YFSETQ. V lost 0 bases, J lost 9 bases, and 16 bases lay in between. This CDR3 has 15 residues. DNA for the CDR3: TGCGCCAGCAGCTTGGAGGCACTCGGAGGTAGTGAGCAGTTCTTC. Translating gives CASSLEALGGSEQFF.

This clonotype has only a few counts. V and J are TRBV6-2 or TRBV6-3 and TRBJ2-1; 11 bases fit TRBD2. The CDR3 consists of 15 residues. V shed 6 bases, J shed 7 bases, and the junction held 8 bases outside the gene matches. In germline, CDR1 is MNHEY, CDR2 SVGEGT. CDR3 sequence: CASRVAGGPRNEQFF. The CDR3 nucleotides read TGTGCCAGCAGGGTAGCGGGAGGGCCGAGGAATGAGCAGTTCTTC.

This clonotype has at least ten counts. Written as DNA, the CDR3 is TGTGCCAGCAGAGGACTTTACACAGATACGCAGTATTTT. It codes for CASRGLYTDTQYF. The chain is built from TRBV12-3 or TRBV12-4 and TRBJ2-3, with D perhaps TRBD2 (5 bases). The CDR3 has 13 amino acids. Trimming took 6 bases from V and 2 from J, leaving 9 bases between them.

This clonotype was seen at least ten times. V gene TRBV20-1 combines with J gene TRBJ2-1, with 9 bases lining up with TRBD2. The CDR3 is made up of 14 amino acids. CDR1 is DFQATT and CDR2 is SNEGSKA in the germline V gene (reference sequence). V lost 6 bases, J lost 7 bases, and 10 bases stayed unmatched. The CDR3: CSAPISGSLNEQFF. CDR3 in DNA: TGCAGTGCCCCAATTAGCGGGAGTTTGAATGAGCAGTTCTTC.

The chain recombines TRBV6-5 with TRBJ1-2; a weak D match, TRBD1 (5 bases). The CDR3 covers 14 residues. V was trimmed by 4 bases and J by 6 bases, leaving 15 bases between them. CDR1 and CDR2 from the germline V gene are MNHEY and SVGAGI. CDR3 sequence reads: CASSSFLRGDGYTF. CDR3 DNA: TGTGCCAGCAGTTCGTTCTTGAGGGGTGATGGCTACACCTTC.

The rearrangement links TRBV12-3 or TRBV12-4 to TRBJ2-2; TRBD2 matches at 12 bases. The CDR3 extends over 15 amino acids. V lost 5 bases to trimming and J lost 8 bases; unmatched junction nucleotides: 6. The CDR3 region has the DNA TGTGCCAGCAGTGCACTAGCGGGGGGCTTAGGGGAGCTGTTTTTT. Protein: CASSALAGGLGELFF.

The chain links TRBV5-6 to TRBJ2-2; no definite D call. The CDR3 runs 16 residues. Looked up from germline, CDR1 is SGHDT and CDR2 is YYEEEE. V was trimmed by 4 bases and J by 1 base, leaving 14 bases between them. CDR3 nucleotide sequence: TGTGCCAGCAGCAACTTATTAGTTAGGAACACCGGGGAGCTGTTTTTT. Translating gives CASSNLLVRNTGELFF.